Shown below are 10 T cell receptor beta chains from a single sample sequenced in a study of read filtering for tumor transcriptome and immune sequencing. Molecular barcoded adaptors covering alpha/delta and beta/gamma chains were used on approximately 440 ng RNA. TCRdb reanalysed the reads using MiXCR and keeps one entry per CDR3 protein. Counted here are 40,000 to 55,000 distinct CDR3 sequences, less than 20% occurring once; the ten biggest clones make up 15%. Specimen: a population of CD138-negative cells sorted from bone marrow. The receptor source for this set is a donor at least 40 years old with multiple myeloma.

At least ten counts were recorded for this clonotype. V is TRBV4-2 and J is TRBJ1-2, with D uncertain. Germline V gene data show CDR1 as LGHNA and CDR2 as YNFKEQ. This CDR3 has 15 residues. Trimming left V 0 bases short and J 4 bases short, with 12 bases between. CDR3 region: CASSQETTGPYGYTF. As DNA, the CDR3 is TGTGCCAGCAGCCAAGAGACGACTGGGCCCTATGGCTACACCTTC.

This clonotype showed up just once. This may stem from a read error, because a much larger clone lies one nucleotide away. The chain links TRBV5-1 to TRBJ2-7; perhaps TRBD1 as D (5 bases). Germline V gene data show CDR1 as SGHRS and CDR2 as YFSETQ. This CDR3 has 15 amino acids. V lost 0 bases to trimming and J lost 5 bases, with 15 bases between them. The CDR3 sequence: CASSLADISVDEQYF. In DNA form, the CDR3 reads TGCGCCAGCAGCTTGGCGGACATTTCCGTGGACGAGCAGTACTTC.

This clonotype was found many times. J is TRBJ1-1 and V is TRBV29-1; D gene unclear. The CDR3 spans 16 residues. From germline, CDR1 is SQVTM and CDR2 ANQGSEA. Deletions cut 1 base from V and 1 base from J, with 16 bases between. The CDR3 sequence is CSVEARIRRPNTEAFF. The CDR3 bases are TGCAGCGTTGAAGCGCGGATTCGAAGGCCGAACACTGAAGCTTTCTTT.

This clonotype was picked up a small number of times. This may arise from a read error, as a much more abundant clone is one base away. The chain links TRBV5-1 to TRBJ1-5; no reliable D call. CDR1 SGHRS and CDR2 YFSETQ come from the germline V gene. This CDR3 spans 14 amino acids. CDR3 nucleotide sequence: TGCGCCAGCAGCCCTGACTCCCCCAATCAGCCCCGGCATTTT. This encodes CASSPDSPNQPRHF.

Many counts were recorded for this clonotype. The chain joins TRBV7-9 to TRBJ1-1; TRBD1 might be the D (5 bases). CDR3 length: 14 amino acids. Germline lookup yields CDR1 SEHNR and CDR2 FQNEAQ (reference sequence). Trimming cost V 6 bases and J 1 base, with 12 bases left between them. CDR3 bases: TGTGCCAGCAGATTCTGGGGCAGGAACACTGAAGCTTTCTTT. This sequence encodes CASRFWGRNTEAFF.

As regards this clonotype: Being one base from a much bigger clone, this may be a read error. This rearrangement joins TRBV18 to TRBJ2-3, with D uncertain. The CDR3 is made up of 14 amino acids. Trimming left V 8 bases short and J 2 bases short, with 14 bases between. The germline V gene has CDR1 KGHSH and CDR2 LQKENI. This CDR3 is CASALRQNTDTQYF. DNA of the CDR3: TGTGCCAGCGCACTGAGGCAGAACACAGATACGCAGTATTTT.

A note on this clonotype: A much larger clone differs by one base, so this may be a read error. This chain uses TRBV25-1 with TRBJ2-3; D uncertain. CDR3 size: 11 residues. Trimming took off 11 bases at V and 4 bases at J, with 10 bases between the two ends. CDR1 MGHDK and CDR2 SYGVNS come from the germline V gene. The chain's CDR3 is CAPRGADTQYF. The DNA of the CDR3 is TGTGCCCCCAGAGGCGCAGATACGCAGTATTTT.

Note on this clonotype: This likely stems from a read error, as it lies one base from a far larger clone. The V call is TRBV4-1, the J call TRBJ2-1; D may be TRBD1 (6 bases). CDR3 size: 16 residues. CDR1 is MGHRA and CDR2 is YSYEKL in the germline V gene. CDR3 nucleotides: TGTGCCAGCAGCCCTGCTGTAGGGGGAATAAGGGATGAGCAGTTCTTC. This sequence encodes CASSPAVGGIRDEQFF.

About this clonotype itself: A much larger clone differs from this one at a single base, so this may be a read error. The gene calls are TRBV20-1 and TRBJ2-7, with D perhaps assigned TRBD1 or TRBD2 (5 bases each). Per germline, CDR1 DFQATT and CDR2 SNEGSKA (reference sequence). This CDR3 is 13 amino acids long. The CDR3 DNA reads TGCAGCGGGGCAGGGTTGAGCCACTACGAGCAGTACTTC. This gives the protein CSGAGLSHYEQYF.

The chain recombines TRBV18 with TRBJ1-5; D is possibly TRBD1 (5 bases). The CDR3 extends over 16 amino acids. Germline V CDR1 and CDR2: KGHSH, LQKENI. Trimming took 3 bases from V and 5 from J, leaving 17 bases between them. CDR3 DNA: TGTGCCAGCTCACCGCGGCAGGGAGGGATGGATCAGCCCCAGCATTTT. Its protein product is CASSPRQGGMDQPQHF.